These 10 T cell receptor beta chains were all obtained from the same sample, sequenced in a study of cytomegalovirus exposure and HLA in healthy donors. Vbeta (60) and Jbeta (13) primers were used in the PCR. TCRdb's table, derived via immunoSEQ multiplex PCR, lists solely in-frame clones and lacks some. The table shows approximately 110,000 clones, with about 60% occurring only once. Sequenced sample: PBMCs. The receptors originated from a woman under 40 in good health and CMV-seronegative.

There are a few counts of this clone. The chain employs TRBV29-1 and TRBJ1-1; weak D call: TRBD1 (5 bases). Trimming removed 4 bases at V and 7 bases at J, with 19 bases between. This CDR3 is 14 amino acids long. Germline assignment: CDR1 SQVTM and CDR2 ANQGSEA. CDR3 residues: CSVGSGGGQIEAFF. CDR3 DNA: TGCAGCGTTGGTTCGGGGGGAGGGCAGATTGAAGCTTTCTTT. Complete variable domain (other parts from reference TRBV29-1 and TRBJ1-1): SAVISQKPSRDICQRGTSLTIQCQVDSQVTMMFWYRQQPGQSLTLIATANQGSEATYESGFVIDKFPISRPNLTFSTLTVSNMSPEDSSIYLCSVGSGGGQIEAFFGQGTRLTVV.

The gene calls are TRBV28 and TRBJ1-4, with a possible D match to TRBD1 (6 bases). V lost 2 bases and J lost 7, with 17 bases in between. CDR3 size: 16 residues. Looked up from germline, CDR1 is MDHEN and CDR2 is SYDVKM. The CDR3 is CASSLGGTGGGEKLFF. The CDR3 DNA reads TGTGCCAGCAGTTTAGGGGGGACGGGGGGCGGTGAAAAACTGTTTTTT.

Of note for this clone: Other nucleotide sequences from this sample produce the same CDR3. The chain combines TRBV7-2 with TRBJ1-5, with D unclear. V shed 4 bases and J shed 2 bases, with 6 bases lying between them. The CDR3 is 13 amino acids. In germline, CDR1 is SGHTA, CDR2 FQGNSA. The CDR3 DNA reads as TGTGCCAGCAGCTCCCGGGGCAATCAGCCCCAGCATTTT. Protein product: CASSSRGNQPQHF.

This clone was seen only a few times. The V gene is TRBV7-3, the J gene TRBJ2-1; 7 nucleotides match TRBD2. The V gene's germline CDR1 is SGHTA and CDR2 FQGTGA. The CDR3 covers 15 residues. The trim removed 8 bases at V and 9 bases at J, leaving 16 bases unmatched. The CDR3 reads CASAMGGNPRGEQFF. CDR3 sequence (DNA): TGTGCCAGCGCCATGGGGGGGAACCCGAGGGGTGAGCAGTTCTTC.

The rearrangement links TRBV4-1 to TRBJ2-3; no firm D call. Deletions cut 0 bases from V and 2 bases from J, with 12 bases between. In germline, CDR1 is MGHRA, CDR2 YSYEKL. The CDR3 is 16 residues long. This CDR3 reads CASSQDLADLTDTQYF. CDR3 coding DNA: TGCGCCAGCAGCCAAGACCTGGCGGATCTCACAGATACGCAGTATTTT.

This clone has just a few counts. J is TRBJ2-7 and V is TRBV15, with unresolved D. V dropped 0 bases and J dropped 6 bases, with 6 bases sitting between them. Germline V CDR1 and CDR2: LNHNV, YYDKDF (reference sequence). This CDR3 region has 12 residues. The CDR3 bases are TGTGCCACCAGCAGAGATCGGTTCGAGCAGTACTTC. Its protein is CATSRDRFEQYF.

The table lists this clone with a few counts. This chain connects TRBV19 to TRBJ1-2; 9 bases line up with TRBD1. The CDR3 runs 14 residues. The V and J ends lost 4 bases and 8 bases, in that order; junction bases with no gene match: 8. Germline values: CDR1 LNHDA, CDR2 SQIVND (reference sequence). CDR3: CASSTGQGLGGYTF. The DNA for the CDR3 is TGTGCCAGTAGTACCGGACAGGGGTTAGGAGGCTACACCTTC.

The J gene is TRBJ1-2, the V gene TRBV28, with D tentatively TRBD1 (6 bases). Trimming took 6 bases from V and 4 from J, leaving 24 bases between them. The CDR3 has 17 amino acids. Germline V gives CDR1 MDHEN, CDR2 SYDVKM. CDR3 in DNA: TGTGCCAGCAGACTAAGGGGGGGATATCGCAGTAGCTATGGCTACACCTTC. Its protein is CASRLRGGYRSSYGYTF.

This clone showed up just a few times. The chain is built from TRBV2 and TRBJ2-3, with 11 bases lining up with TRBD2. After removal of 4 bases from V and 3 bases from J, the junction contained 3 bases not matched to a gene. Germline CDR1 SNHLY, CDR2 FYNNEI. The CDR3 is 15 amino acids. The CDR3 protein is CASSGSGRVTDTQYF. CDR3 in DNA: TGTGCCAGCAGTGGTAGCGGGAGGGTTACAGATACGCAGTATTTT.

This clone was detected a few times. This sequence joins TRBV28 and TRBJ1-1, with 7 bases lining up with TRBD1. Unmatched junction bases numbered 6, after V lost 5 bases and J lost 0 bases. Germline V gene lookup returns CDR1 MDHEN and CDR2 SYDVKM. The CDR3 extends over 15 amino acids. CDR3 bases: TGTGCCAGCAGTCTGACCGGGACAGTGAACACTGAAGCTTTCTTT. Protein sequence: CASSLTGTVNTEAFF. The variable domain in full, completed from reference TRBV28 and TRBJ1-1, reads DVKVTQSSRYLVKRTGEKVFLECVQDMDHENMFWYRQDPGLGLRLIYFSYDVKMKEKGDIPEGYSVSREKKERFSLILESASTNQTSMYLCASSLTGTVNTEAFFGQGTRLTVV.